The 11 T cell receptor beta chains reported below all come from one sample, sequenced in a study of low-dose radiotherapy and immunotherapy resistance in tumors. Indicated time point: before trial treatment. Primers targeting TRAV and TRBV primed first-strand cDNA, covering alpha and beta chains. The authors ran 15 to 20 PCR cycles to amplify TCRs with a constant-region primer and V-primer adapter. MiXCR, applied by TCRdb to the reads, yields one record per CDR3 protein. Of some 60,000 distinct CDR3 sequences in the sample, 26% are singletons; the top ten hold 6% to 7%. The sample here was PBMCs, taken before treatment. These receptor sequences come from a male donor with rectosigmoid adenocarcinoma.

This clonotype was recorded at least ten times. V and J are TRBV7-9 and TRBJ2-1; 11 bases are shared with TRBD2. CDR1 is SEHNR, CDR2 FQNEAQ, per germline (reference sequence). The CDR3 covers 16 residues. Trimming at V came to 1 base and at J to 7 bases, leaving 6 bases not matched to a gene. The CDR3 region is CASSLGPGTSGNEQFF. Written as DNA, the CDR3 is TGTGCCAGCAGCTTAGGCCCCGGGACTAGCGGAAATGAGCAGTTCTTC.

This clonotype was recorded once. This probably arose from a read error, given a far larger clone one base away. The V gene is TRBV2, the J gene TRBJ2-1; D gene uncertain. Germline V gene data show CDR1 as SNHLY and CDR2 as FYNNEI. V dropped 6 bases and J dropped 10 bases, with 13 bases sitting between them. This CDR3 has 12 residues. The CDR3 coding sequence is TGTGCCAGCAGATCGGACGAATACGAGCAGTTCTTC. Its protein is CASRSDEYEQFF.

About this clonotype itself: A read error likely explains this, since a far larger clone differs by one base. CDR3 DNA sequence: TGCGCCAGCGGCCACACGACCAATCAGCCCCAGCATTTT. It is translated as CASGHTTNQPQHF. This chain links TRBV4-3 with TRBJ1-5; D gene ambiguous. Germline V gene sequence: CDR1 LGHNA, CDR2 YSLEER. This CDR3 has 13 residues.

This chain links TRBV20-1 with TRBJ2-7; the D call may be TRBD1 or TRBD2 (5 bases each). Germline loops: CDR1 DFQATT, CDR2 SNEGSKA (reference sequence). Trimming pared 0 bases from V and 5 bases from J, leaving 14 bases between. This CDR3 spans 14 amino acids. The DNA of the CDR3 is TGCAGTGCTAGAGATCGGGGCGCCAGAGACGAGCAGTACTTC. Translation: CSARDRGARDEQYF.

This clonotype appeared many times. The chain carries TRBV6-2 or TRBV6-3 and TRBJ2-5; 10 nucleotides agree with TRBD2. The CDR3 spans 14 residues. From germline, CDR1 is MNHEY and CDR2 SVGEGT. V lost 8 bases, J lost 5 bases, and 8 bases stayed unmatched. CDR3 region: CASRERGGYETQYF. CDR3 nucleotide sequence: TGTGCCAGCCGGGAGCGGGGGGGCTACGAGACCCAGTACTTC.

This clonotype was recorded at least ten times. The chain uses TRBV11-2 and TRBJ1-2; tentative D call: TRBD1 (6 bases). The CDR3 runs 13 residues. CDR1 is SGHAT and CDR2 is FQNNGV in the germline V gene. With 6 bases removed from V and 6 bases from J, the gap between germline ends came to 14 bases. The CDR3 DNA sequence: TGTGCCAGCAGAGACGGACAGTCCAATGGCTACACCTTC. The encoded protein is CASRDGQSNGYTF.

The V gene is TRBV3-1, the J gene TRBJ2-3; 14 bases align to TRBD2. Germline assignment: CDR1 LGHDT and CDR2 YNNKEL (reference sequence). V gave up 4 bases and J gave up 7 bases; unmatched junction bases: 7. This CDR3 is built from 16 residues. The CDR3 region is CASSPGLAGDLYTQYF. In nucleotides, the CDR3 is TGTGCCAGCAGCCCGGGACTAGCGGGAGACCTGTATACGCAGTATTTT.

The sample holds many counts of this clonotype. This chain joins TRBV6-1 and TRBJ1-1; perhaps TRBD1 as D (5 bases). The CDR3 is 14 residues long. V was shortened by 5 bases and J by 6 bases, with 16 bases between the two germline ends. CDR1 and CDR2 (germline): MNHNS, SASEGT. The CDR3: CASSYRGVRAEAFF. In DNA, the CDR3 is TGTGCCAGCAGTTACAGAGGGGTAAGGGCTGAAGCTTTCTTT.

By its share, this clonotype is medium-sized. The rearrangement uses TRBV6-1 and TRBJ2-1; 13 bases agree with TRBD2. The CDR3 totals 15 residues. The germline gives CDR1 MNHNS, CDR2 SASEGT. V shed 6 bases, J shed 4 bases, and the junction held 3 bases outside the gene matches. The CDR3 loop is CASRTSGRSYNEQFF. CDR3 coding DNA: TGTGCCAGCAGGACTAGCGGGAGGTCATACAATGAGCAGTTCTTC.

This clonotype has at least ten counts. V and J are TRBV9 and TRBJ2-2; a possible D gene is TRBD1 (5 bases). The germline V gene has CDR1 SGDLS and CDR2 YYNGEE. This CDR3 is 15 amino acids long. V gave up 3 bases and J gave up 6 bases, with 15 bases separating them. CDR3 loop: CASSDGRGPPGELFF. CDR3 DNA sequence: TGTGCCAGCAGCGATGGAAGGGGCCCACCCGGGGAGCTGTTTTTT.

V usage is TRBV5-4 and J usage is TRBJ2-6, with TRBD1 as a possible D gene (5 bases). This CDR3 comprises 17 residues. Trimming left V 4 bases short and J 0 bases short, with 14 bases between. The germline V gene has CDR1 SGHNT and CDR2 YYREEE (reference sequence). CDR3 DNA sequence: TGTGCCAGCAGCGACTTCCGACAGACCTCTGGGGCCAACGTCCTGACTTTC. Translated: CASSDFRQTSGANVLTF.